A single sample gave rise to the 2 T cell receptor beta chains below, sequenced in a study of T cells in Graves' hyperthyroidism and ophthalmopathy. TCR beta CDR3 region amplification was performed from RNA transcripts. The HTBI primer set was used in a first-round RT-PCR of the TCR CDR3. A single record per CDR3 protein comes from TCRdb applying MiXCR to the multiplex PCR reads. The data show 550,000 to 800,000 distinct CDR3 sequences, about 15% seen once. Material for sequencing was blood. All receptors derive from a man younger than 35 with Graves' hyperthyroidism.

This chain joins TRBV18 and TRBJ1-5, with 8 bases fitting TRBD1. The CDR3 loop spans 19 amino acids. Germline V gene sequence: CDR1 KGHSH, CDR2 LQKENI. V lost 6 bases to trimming and J lost 4 bases; unmatched junction nucleotides: 20. The CDR3 coding sequence is TGTGCCAGCTCCCTCTCTCCTCAGGGGGCACTTGGCGTGAATCAGCCCCAGCATTTT. This sequence encodes CASSLSPQGALGVNQPQHF.

This clonotype was seen ten or more times. The rearrangement joins TRBV7-2 to TRBJ2-3; a weak D match, TRBD1 (5 bases). The length of the CDR3 is 14 residues. Trimming stripped 5 bases from V and 2 bases from J, with 11 bases between. The germline CDR1 and CDR2 sequences are SGHTA and FQGNSA. CDR3 sequence reads: CASSQTTDTDTQYF. The CDR3 nucleotides are TGTGCCAGCAGCCAGACGACAGACACAGATACGCAGTATTTT.